This TCR beta chain was obtained from a study of OX40 agonist ivuxolimab in advanced cancers. On the study more broadly: The treatment was a fully human IgG2 OX40 agonist, ivuxolimab. Partial responses were observed in three patients, of whom one had hepatocellular carcinoma and two had cutaneous melanoma. Regarding the study as a whole: Within 6 weeks, CD4+ and CD8+ blood T cells expanded clonally at 0.1 to 3.0 mg/kg.

This CDR3 is built from 14 residues. Trimming pared 1 base from V and 4 bases from J, leaving 10 bases between. Germline loops: CDR1 SNHLY, CDR2 FYNNEI. The protocol was immunoSEQ multiplex PCR, while the TCRdb copy is restricted to in-frame clones and leaves out a portion. The sample carries 75,000 to 95,000 clones, 75% to 95% recorded once. For this clone: Its antigen is still unknown.

The V call is TRBV2, the J call TRBJ1-1; tentatively, D is TRBD1 (6 bases). Sequencing used CD4+ or CD8+ T cells sorted from blood, obtained in a trial of the OX40 agonist ivuxolimab. The source of this sequence is an adult with an advanced solid tumor such as melanoma, head and neck, liver or kidney cancer. The CDR3 protein is CASSEGGASTEAFF. The CDR3 nucleotides read TGTGCCAGCAGTGAAGGGGGGGCAAGCACTGAAGCTTTCTTT. The variable domain in full, with the rest retrieved from reference TRBV2 and TRBJ1-1, is EPEVTQTPSHQVTQMGQEVILRCVPISNHLYFYWYRQILGQKVEFLVSFYNNEISEKSEIFDDQFSVERPDGSNFTLKIRSTKLEDSAMYFCASSEGGASTEAFFGQGTRLTVV.